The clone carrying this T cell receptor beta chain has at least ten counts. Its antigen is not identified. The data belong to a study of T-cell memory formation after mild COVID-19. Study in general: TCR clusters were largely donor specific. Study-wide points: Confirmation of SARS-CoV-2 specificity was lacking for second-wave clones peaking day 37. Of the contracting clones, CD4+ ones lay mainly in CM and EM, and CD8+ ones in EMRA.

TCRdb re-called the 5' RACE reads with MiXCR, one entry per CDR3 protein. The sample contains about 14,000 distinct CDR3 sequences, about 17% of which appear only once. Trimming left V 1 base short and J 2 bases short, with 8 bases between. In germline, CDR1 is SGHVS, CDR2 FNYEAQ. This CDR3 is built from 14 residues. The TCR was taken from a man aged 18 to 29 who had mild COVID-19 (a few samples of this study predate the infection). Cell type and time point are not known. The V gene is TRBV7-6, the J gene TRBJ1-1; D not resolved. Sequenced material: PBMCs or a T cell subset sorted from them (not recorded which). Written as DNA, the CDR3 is TGTGCCAGCAGCTTAGGAGGGCTCAACACTGAAGCTTTCTTT. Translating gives CASSLGGLNTEAFF.